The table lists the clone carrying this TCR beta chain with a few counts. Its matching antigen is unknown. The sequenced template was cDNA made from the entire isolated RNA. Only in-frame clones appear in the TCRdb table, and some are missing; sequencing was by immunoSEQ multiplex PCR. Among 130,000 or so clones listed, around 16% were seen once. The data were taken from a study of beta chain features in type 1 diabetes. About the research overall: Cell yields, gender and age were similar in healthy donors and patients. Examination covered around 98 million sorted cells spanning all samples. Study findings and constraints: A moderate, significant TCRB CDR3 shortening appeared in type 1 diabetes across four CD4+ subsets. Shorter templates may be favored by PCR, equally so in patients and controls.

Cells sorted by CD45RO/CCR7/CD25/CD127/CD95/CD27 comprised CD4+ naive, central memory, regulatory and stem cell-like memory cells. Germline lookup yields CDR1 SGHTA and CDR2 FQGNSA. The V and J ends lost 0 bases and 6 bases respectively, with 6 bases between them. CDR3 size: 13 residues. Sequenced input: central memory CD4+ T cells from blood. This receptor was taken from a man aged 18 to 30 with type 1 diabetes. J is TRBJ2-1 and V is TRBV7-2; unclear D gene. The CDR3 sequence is CASSLAQINEQFF. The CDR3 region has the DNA TGTGCCAGCAGCTTAGCCCAGATCAATGAGCAGTTCTTC.